What follows is one TCR beta chain and its context. This entry comes from a study of OX40 agonist ivuxolimab in advanced cancers. Sequenced by immunoSEQ multiplex PCR; TCRdb stores in-frame clones only, minus some. The sample holds around 80,000 clones, approximately 93% seen once. Between the trimmed V and J ends, which lost 3 bases and 5 bases, there was a span of 8 bases. The CDR3 extends over 13 amino acids. Germline V gives CDR1 LNHDA, CDR2 SQIVND (reference sequence). The source was CD4+ or CD8+ T cells sorted from blood, collected in a trial of the OX40 agonist ivuxolimab. V gene TRBV19 combines with J gene TRBJ1-5, with D uncertain. The TCR was taken from an adult with an advanced solid tumor such as melanoma, head and neck, liver or kidney cancer. CDR3 loop: CASSIFPDQPQHF. CDR3 DNA: TGTGCCAGTAGTATCTTCCCCGATCAGCCCCAGCATTTT.